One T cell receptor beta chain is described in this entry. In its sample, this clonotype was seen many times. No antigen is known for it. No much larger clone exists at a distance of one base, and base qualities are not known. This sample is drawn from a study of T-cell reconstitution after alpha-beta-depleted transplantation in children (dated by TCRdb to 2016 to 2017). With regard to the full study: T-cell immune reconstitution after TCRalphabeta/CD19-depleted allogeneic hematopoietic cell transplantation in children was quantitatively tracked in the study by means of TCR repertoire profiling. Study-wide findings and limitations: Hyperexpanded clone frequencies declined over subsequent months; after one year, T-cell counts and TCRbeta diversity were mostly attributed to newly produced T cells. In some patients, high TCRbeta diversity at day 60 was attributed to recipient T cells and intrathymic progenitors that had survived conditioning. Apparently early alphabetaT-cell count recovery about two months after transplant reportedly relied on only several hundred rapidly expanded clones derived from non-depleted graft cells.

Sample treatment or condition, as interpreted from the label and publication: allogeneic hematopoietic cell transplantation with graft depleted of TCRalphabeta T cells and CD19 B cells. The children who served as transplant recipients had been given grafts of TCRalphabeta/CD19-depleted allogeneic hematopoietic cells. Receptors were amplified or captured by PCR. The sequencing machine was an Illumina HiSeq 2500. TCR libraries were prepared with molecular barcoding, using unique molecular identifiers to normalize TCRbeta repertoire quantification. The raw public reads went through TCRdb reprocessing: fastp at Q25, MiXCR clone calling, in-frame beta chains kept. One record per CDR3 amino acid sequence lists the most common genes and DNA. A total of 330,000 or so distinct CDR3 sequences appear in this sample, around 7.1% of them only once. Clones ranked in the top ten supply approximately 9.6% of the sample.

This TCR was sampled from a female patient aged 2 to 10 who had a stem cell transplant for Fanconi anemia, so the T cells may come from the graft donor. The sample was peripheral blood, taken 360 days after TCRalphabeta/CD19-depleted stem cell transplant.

The CDR3 region reads CASSTGGPGEQFF. The DNA is TGTGCCAGCAGCACCGGGGGGCCGGGTGAGCAGTTCTTC. The sequence links TRBV9 to TRBJ2-1, and possibly TRBD2, on 7 matching bases. Counted from cysteine to phenylalanine, this CDR3 has 13 amino acids. Of all the DNA, just the CDR3 is kept, 39 bases in frame from base 1. CDR1 and CDR2, looked up from the germline V gene, are SGDLS and YYNGEE. V and J are truncated by 4 bases and 9 bases respectively, leaving an intervening sequence of 14 bases.